A single sample is the source of the 12 T cell receptor beta chains below, sequenced in a study of blood T cell repertoires in COVID-19. The table came from immunoSEQ multiplex PCR; TCRdb's copy has only in-frame clones and leaves some out. The sample lists around 100,000 clones, roughly 90% seen once, with about 2.2% in the top ten. Sequenced: peripheral blood. The receptor source for this set is a man aged 50 or older with active COVID-19.

The chain links TRBV5-1 to TRBJ2-6; the match to TRBD1 covers 9 bases. Germline CDR1 and CDR2: SGHRS and YFSETQ. Unmatched junction bases numbered 9, after V lost 5 bases and J lost 0 bases. The CDR3 is made up of 18 amino acids. CDR3 region: CASRRTGGEFSGANVLTF. The CDR3 DNA reads TGCGCCAGCAGACGCACAGGGGGCGAATTCTCTGGGGCCAACGTCCTGACTTTC. Drawing the rest from reference TRBV5-1 and TRBJ2-6, the complete variable domain is KAGVTQTPRYLIKTRGQQVTLSCSPISGHRSVSWYQQTPGQGLQFLFEYFSETQRNKGNFPGRFSGRQFSNSRSEMNVSTLELGDSALYLCASRRTGGEFSGANVLTFGAGSRLTVL.

The chain employs TRBV10-3 and TRBJ2-7; D remains ambiguous. This CDR3 is built from 14 residues. Germline CDR1 is ENHRY and CDR2 is SYGVKD. Between the trimmed V and J ends, which lost 5 bases and 0 bases, there was a span of 11 bases. The CDR3 is CAISSTQNSYEQYF. The CDR3 DNA is TGTGCCATCAGTTCGACACAGAACTCCTACGAGCAGTACTTC.

V usage is TRBV11-2 and J usage is TRBJ2-7, with D uncertain. V was cut by 2 bases and J by 0 bases, with 8 bases left in between. The CDR3 loop spans 14 amino acids. Germline V lookup: CDR1 SGHAT, CDR2 FQNNGV. The CDR3 coding sequence is TGTGCCAGCAGCTTACAGATAAGCTCCTACGAGCAGTACGTC. This sequence encodes CASSLQISSYEQYV.

The chain uses TRBV10-2 and TRBJ2-2, with D possibly matching TRBD1 (5 bases). The germline V gene has CDR1 WSHSY and CDR2 SAAADI. V lost 8 bases, J lost 7 bases, and 14 bases lay in between. The CDR3 is 13 residues long. In nucleotides, the CDR3 is TGCGCCAGCGGTCAGGGTGGGCGCGGGGAGCTGTTTTTT. It is translated as CASGQGGRGELFF.

The genes are TRBV5-6 and TRBJ2-1; D is possibly TRBD2 (5 bases). The CDR3 runs 17 residues. The V end lost 6 bases, the J end lost 5 bases, and 24 bases lay between the germline ends. Germline assignment: CDR1 SGHDT and CDR2 YYEEEE. The CDR3 spells CASKDTTKRLFHNEQFF. For the CDR3, the DNA is TGTGCCAGCAAAGACACGACTAAGCGTCTTTTCCACAATGAGCAGTTCTTC.

This clone occurred once. The rearrangement uses TRBV10-3 and TRBJ2-5; the D is unclear. Germline-derived CDR1 and CDR2 are ENHRY and SYGVKD. The ends were cut back, 0 bases at V and 7 bases at J, with 15 bases in the middle. The CDR3 is 15 residues long. In DNA, the CDR3 is TGTGCCATCAGTGAGTCCTCTTCCACACCCCCGACCCAGTACTTC. It codes for CAISESSSTPPTQYF.

This clone turned up a few times. The chain carries TRBV5-4 and TRBJ2-7; D uncertain. The germline V gene encodes CDR1 SGHNT and CDR2 YYREEE (reference sequence). V was shortened by 4 bases and J by 2 bases, with 13 bases between the two germline ends. The CDR3 consists of 14 residues. The CDR3 protein is CASSPGGRPYEQYF. DNA for the CDR3: TGTGCCAGCAGCCCCGGCGGCAGACCCTACGAGCAGTACTTC.

The chain has TRBV11-2 and TRBJ2-5, with 13 bases identical to TRBD2. The V and J ends lost 5 bases and 5 bases, in that order; junction bases with no gene match: 5. The germline CDR1 and CDR2 sequences are SGHAT and FQNNGV. The CDR3 contains 15 residues. For the CDR3, the DNA is TGTGCCAGCAGCCCCGGGACTAGCGGGATTGAGACCCAGTACTTC. The encoded protein is CASSPGTSGIETQYF.

The chain is built from TRBV2 and TRBJ2-1; 10 bases match TRBD2. This CDR3 is 15 amino acids long. J lost 8 bases, V lost 2 bases, and 6 bases had no gene match. Germline V gene sequence: CDR1 SNHLY, CDR2 FYNNEI. CDR3 loop: CASSEWLAGVYEQFF. The CDR3 bases are TGTGCCAGCAGTGAATGGCTAGCGGGAGTCTATGAGCAGTTCTTC.

Worth noting for this clone: The same CDR3 is also encoded by other DNA sequences in this sample. This chain links TRBV6-5 with TRBJ2-7, with D perhaps TRBD1 (5 bases). Per the germline V gene, CDR1 is MNHEY and CDR2 is SVGAGI. This CDR3 comprises 11 residues. V was shortened by 8 bases and J by 3 bases, with 8 bases between the two germline ends. CDR3 protein: CASRDSYEQYF. CDR3 sequence (DNA): TGTGCCAGCCGAGACAGCTACGAGCAGTACTTC.

This clone was seen a few times. The CDR3 sequence: CASRKGNIDNSPLHF. DNA of the CDR3: TGTGCCAGCCGAAAGGGGAATATCGATAATTCACCCCTCCACTTT. J is TRBJ1-6 and V is TRBV27; possible D gene TRBD1, 5 bases. The CDR3 is 15 residues long. Trimming stripped 8 bases from V and 5 bases from J, with 16 bases between. CDR1 and CDR2 from the germline V gene are MNHEY and SMNVEV (reference sequence).

The chain uses TRBV9 and TRBJ2-3; 8 nucleotides line up with TRBD2. The germline gives CDR1 SGDLS, CDR2 YYNGEE. CDR3 length equals 15 residues. V lost 2 bases and J lost 0; bases outside the gene matches: 2. CDR3 protein: CASSVSGVSTDTQYF. DNA of the CDR3: TGTGCCAGCAGCGTTAGCGGGGTGAGCACAGATACGCAGTATTTT.